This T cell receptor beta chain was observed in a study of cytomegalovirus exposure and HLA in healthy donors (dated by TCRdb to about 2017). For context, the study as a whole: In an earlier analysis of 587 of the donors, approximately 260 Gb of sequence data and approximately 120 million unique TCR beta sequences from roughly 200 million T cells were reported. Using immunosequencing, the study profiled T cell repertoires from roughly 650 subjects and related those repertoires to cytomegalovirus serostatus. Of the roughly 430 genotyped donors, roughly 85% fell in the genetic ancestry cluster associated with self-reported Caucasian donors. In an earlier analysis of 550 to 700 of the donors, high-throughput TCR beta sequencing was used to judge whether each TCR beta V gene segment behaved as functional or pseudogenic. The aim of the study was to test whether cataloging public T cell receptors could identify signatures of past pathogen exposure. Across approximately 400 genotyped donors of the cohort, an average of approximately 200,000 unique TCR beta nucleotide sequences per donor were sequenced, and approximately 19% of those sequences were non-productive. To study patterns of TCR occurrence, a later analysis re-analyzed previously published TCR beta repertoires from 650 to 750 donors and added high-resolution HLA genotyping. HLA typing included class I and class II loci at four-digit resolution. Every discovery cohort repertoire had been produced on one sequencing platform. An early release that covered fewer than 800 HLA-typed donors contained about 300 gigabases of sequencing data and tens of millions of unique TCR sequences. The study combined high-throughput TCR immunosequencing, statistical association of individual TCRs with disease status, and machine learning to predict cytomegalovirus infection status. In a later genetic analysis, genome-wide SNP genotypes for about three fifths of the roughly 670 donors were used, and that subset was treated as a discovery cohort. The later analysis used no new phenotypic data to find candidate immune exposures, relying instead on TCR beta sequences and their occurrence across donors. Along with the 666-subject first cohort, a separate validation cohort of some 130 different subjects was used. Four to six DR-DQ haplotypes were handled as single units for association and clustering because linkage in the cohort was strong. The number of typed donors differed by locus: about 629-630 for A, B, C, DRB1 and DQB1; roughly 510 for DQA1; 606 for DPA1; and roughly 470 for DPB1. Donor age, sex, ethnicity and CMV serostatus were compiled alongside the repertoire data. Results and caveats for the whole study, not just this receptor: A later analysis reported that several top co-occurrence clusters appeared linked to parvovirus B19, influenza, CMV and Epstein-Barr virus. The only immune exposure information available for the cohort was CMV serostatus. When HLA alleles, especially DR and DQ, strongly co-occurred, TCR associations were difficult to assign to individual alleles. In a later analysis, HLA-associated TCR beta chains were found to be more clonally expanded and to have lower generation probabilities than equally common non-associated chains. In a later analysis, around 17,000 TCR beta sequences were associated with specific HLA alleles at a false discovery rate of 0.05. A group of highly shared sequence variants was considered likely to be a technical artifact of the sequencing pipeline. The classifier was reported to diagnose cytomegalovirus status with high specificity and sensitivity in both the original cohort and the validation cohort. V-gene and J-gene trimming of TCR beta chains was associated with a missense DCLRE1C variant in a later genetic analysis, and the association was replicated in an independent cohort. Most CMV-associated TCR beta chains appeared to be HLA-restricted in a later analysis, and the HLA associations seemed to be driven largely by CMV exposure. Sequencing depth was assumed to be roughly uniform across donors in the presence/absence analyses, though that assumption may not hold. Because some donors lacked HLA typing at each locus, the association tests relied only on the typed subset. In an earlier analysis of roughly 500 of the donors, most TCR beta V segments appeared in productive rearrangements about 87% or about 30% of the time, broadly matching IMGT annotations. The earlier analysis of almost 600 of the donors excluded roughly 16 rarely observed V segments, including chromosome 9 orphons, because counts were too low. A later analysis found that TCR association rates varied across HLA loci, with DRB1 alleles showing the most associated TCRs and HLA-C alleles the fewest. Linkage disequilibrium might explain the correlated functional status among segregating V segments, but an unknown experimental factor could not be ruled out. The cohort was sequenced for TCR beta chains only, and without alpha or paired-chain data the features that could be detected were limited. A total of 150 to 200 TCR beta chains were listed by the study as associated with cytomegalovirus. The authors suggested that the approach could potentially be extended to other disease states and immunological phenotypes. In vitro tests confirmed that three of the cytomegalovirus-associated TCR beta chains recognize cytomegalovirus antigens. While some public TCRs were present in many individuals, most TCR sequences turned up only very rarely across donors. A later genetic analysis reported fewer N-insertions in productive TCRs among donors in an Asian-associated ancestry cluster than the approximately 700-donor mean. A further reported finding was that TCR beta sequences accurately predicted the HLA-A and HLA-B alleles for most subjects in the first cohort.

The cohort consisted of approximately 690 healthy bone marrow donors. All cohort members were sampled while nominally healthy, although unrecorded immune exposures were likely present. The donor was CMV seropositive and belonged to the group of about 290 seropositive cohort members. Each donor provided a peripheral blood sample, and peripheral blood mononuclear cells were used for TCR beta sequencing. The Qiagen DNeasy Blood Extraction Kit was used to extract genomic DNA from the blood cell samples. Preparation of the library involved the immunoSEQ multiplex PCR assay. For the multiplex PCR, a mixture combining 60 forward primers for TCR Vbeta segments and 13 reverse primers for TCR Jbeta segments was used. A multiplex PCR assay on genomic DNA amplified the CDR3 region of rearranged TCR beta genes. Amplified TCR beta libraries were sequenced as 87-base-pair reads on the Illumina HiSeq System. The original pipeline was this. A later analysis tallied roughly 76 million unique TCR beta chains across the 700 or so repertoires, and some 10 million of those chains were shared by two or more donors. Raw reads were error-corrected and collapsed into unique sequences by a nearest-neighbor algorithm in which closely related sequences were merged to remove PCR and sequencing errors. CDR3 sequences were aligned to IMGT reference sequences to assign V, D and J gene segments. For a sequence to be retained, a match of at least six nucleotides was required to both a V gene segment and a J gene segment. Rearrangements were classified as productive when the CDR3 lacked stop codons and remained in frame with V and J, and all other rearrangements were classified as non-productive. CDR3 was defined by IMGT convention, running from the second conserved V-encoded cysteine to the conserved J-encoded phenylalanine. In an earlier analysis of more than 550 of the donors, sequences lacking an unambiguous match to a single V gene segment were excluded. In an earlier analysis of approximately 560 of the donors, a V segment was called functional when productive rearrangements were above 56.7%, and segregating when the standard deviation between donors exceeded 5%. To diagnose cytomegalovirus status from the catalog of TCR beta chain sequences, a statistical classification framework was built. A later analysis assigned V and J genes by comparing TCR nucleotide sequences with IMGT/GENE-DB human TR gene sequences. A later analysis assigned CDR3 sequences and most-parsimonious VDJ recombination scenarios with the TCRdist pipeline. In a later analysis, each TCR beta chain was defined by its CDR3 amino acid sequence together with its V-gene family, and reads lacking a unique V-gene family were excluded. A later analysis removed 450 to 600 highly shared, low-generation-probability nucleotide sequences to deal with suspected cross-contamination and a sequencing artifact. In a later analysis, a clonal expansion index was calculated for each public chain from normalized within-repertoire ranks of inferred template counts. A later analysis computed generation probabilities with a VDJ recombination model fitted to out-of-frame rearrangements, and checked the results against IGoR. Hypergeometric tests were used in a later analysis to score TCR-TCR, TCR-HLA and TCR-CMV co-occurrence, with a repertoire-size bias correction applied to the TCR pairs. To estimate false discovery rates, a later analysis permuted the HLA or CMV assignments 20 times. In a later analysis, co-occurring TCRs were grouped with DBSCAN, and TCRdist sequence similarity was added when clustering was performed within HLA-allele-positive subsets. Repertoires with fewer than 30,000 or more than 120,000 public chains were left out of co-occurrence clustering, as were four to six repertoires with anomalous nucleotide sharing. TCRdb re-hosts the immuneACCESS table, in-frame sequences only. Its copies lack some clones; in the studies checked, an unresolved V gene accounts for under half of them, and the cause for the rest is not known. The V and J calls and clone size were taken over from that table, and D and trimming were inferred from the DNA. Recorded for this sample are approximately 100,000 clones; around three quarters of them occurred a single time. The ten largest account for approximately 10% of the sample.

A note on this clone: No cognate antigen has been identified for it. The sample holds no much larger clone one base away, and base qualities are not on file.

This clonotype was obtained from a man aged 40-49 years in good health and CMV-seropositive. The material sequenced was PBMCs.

The CDR3 protein sequence reads: CASSHRRTAGHEKLFF. The DNA sequence is as follows: TGTGCCAGCAGTCACCGACGGACGGCGGGTCATGAAAAACTGTTTTTT. The chain was built from TRBV7-9 and TRBJ1-4, with no reliable assignment of the D segment. The junction carries 20 bases between V and J, which are trimmed by 6 bases and 6 bases respectively. CDR1 and CDR2, per the germline V gene (reference sequence), are SEHNR and FQNEAQ. The CDR3 holds 16 amino acids from the cysteine to the phenylalanine. Only the CDR3 part of the read is kept: 48 bases, read in frame from the first base.